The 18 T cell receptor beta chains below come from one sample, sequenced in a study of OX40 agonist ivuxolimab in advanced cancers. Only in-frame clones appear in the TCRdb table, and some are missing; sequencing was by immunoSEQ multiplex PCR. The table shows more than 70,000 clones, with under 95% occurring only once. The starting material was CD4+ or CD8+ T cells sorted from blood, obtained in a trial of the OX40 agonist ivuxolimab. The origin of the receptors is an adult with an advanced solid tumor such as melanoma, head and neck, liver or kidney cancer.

CDR3: CASSLVVGTSGKNEQYF. The CDR3, as DNA: TGCGCCAGCAGCTTGGTGGTAGGGACTAGCGGGAAGAACGAGCAGTACTTC. The J gene is TRBJ2-7, the V gene TRBV5-1; 13 bases are a match to TRBD2. V lost 0 bases, J lost 5 bases, and 8 bases stayed unmatched. Germline values: CDR1 SGHRS, CDR2 YFSETQ. The CDR3 contains 17 residues.

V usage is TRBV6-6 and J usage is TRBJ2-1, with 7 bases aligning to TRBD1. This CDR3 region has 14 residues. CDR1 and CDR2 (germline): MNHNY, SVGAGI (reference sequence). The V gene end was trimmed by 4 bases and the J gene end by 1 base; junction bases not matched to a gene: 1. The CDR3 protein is CASSSQGSYNEQFF. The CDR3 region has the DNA TGTGCCAGCAGTTCACAGGGGTCCTACAATGAGCAGTTCTTC.

This chain's CDR3 is CAISGSSGNTIYF. In DNA, the CDR3 is TGTGCCATCAGCGGCAGCTCTGGAAACACCATATATTTT. This chain connects TRBV10-3 to TRBJ1-3; D is unclear. In germline, CDR1 is ENHRY, CDR2 SYGVKD. The CDR3 extends over 13 amino acids. Trimming took off 6 bases at V and 0 bases at J, with 6 bases between the two ends.

The CDR3, as DNA: TGTGCCAGCAGCGGAGGGACTAGCGGGAGTGCAGATACGCAGTATTTT. Its translation is CASSGGTSGSADTQYF. The chain is built from TRBV7-2 and TRBJ2-3; 14 nucleotides line up with TRBD2. Germline V gene lookup returns CDR1 SGHTA and CDR2 FQGNSA. The ends lost 5 bases at V and 4 bases at J; junction bases unmatched: 5. The CDR3 has 16 amino acids.

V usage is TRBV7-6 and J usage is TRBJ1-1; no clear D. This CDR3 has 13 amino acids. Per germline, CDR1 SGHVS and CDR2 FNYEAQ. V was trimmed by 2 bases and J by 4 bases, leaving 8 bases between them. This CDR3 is CASSLTGFTEAFF. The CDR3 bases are TGTGCCAGCAGCTTAACCGGGTTCACTGAAGCTTTCTTT. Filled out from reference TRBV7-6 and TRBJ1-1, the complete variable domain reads GAGVSQSPRYKVTKRGQDVALRCDPISGHVSLYWYRQALGQGPEFLTYFNYEAQQDKSGLPNDRFSAERPEGSISTLTIQRTEQRDSAMYRCASSLTGFTEAFFGQGTRLTVV.

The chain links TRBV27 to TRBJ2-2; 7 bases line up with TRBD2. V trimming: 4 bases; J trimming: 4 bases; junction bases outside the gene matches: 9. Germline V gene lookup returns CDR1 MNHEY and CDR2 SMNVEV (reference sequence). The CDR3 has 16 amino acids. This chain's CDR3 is CASSSAGTILTGELFF. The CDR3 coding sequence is TGTGCCAGCAGTTCGGCCGGGACTATCCTCACCGGGGAGCTGTTTTTT.

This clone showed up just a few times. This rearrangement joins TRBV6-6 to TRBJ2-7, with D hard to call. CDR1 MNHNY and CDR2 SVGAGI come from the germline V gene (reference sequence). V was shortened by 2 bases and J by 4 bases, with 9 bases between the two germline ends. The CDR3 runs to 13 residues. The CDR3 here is CASSYPTPYEQYF. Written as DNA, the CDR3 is TGTGCCAGCAGTTACCCGACACCTTACGAGCAGTACTTC.

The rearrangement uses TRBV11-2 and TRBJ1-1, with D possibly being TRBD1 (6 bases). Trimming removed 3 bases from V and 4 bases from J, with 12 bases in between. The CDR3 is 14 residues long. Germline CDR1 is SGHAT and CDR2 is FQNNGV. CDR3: CASSLSGEGTEAFF. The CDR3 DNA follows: TGTGCCAGCAGCTTGTCAGGGGAGGGCACTGAAGCTTTCTTT.

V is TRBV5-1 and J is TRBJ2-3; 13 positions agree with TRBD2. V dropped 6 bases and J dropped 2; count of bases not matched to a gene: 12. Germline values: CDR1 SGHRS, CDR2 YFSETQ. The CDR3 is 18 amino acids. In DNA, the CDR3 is TGCGCCAGCAAGGGAGGACTAGCGGGAGATCTTTCCACAGATACGCAGTATTTT. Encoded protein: CASKGGLAGDLSTDTQYF.

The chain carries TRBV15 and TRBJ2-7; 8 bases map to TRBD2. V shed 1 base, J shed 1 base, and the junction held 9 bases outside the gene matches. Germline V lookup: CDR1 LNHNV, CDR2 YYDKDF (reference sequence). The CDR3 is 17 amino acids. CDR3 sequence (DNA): TGTGCCACCAGCAGAGGAGGACTAGCAGGAACTTCCTACGAGCAGTACTTC. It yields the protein CATSRGGLAGTSYEQYF.

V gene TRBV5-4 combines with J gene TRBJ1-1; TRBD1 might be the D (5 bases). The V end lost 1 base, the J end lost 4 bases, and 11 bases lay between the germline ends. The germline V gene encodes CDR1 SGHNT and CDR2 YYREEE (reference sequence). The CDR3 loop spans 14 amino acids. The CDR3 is CASSLRGRSTEAFF. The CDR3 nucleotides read TGTGCCAGCAGCTTGCGGGGGAGAAGCACTGAAGCTTTCTTT. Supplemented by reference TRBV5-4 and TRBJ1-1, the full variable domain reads ETGVTQSPTHLIKTRGQQVTLRCSSQSGHNTVSWYQQALGQGPQFIFQYYREEENGRGNFPPRFSGLQFPNYSSELNVNALELDDSALYLCASSLRGRSTEAFFGQGTRLTVV.

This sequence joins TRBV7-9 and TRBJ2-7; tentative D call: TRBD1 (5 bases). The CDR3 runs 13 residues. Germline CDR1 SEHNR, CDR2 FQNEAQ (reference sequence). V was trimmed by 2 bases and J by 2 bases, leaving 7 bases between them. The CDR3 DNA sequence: TGTGCCAGCAGCTTACAGGGTCCCTACGAGCAGTACTTC. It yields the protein CASSLQGPYEQYF. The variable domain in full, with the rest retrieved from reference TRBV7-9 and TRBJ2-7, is DTGVSQNPRHKITKRGQNVTFRCDPISEHNRLYWYRQTLGQGPEFLTYFQNEAQLEKSRLLSDRFSAERPKGSFSTLEIQRTEQGDSAMYLCASSLQGPYEQYFGPGTRLTVT.

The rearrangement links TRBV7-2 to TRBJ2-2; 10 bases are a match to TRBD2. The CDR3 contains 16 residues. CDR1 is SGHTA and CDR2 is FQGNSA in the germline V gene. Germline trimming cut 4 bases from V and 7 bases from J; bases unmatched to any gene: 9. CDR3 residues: CASSSSGSLWIGELFF. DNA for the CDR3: TGTGCCAGCAGCTCTAGCGGGAGCTTATGGATCGGGGAGCTGTTTTTT.

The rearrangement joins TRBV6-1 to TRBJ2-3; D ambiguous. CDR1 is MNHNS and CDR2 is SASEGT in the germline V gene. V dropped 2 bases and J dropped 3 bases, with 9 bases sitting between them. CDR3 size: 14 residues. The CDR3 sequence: CASSERFNTDTQYF. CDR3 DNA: TGTGCCAGCAGTGAAAGATTTAATACAGATACGCAGTATTTT.

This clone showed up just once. The CDR3 sequence is CSAAGGQGYEGEQYF. The CDR3 nucleotides are TGCAGCGCAGCGGGAGGACAGGGCTATGAGGGCGAGCAGTACTTC. The rearrangement uses TRBV29-1 and TRBJ2-7; D is possibly TRBD2 (9 bases). The CDR3 loop spans 15 amino acids. The V end was cut by 7 bases, the J end by 6 bases, with 25 bases between. CDR1 and CDR2 from the germline V gene are SQVTM and ANQGSEA.

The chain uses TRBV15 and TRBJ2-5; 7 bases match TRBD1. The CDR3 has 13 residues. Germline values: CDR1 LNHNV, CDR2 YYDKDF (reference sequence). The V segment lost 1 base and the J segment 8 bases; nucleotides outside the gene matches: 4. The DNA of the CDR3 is TGTGCCACCAGCAGAGGGACAGGTCGAACCCAGTACTTC. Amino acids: CATSRGTGRTQYF.

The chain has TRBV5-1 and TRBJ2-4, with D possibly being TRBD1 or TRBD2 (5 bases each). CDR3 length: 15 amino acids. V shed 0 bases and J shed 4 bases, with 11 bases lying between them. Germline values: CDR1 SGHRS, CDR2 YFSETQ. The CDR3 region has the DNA TGCGCCAGCAGCTTGGCCGGGACGGGGAAAAACATTCAGTACTTC. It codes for CASSLAGTGKNIQYF. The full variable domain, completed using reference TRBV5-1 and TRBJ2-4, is KAGVTQTPRYLIKTRGQQVTLSCSPISGHRSVSWYQQTPGQGLQFLFEYFSETQRNKGNFPGRFSGRQFSNSRSEMNVSTLELGDSALYLCASSLAGTGKNIQYFGAGTRLSVL.

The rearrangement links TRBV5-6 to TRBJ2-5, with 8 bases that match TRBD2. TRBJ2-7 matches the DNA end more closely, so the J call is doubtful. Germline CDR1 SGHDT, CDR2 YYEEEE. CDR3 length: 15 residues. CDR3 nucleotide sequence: TGTGCCAGCAGCCCGGGAGGGGGGGCAGGAGCCGAGCAGTACTTC. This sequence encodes CASSPGGGAGAEQYF.